The 8 T cell receptor beta chains below were found in one sample sequenced in a study of low-dose radiotherapy and immunotherapy resistance in tumors. Gene-specific TRAV and TRBV primers were used for first-strand cDNA, covering alpha and beta chains. Amplification, which lasted about 20 PCR cycles, used a constant-region primer and V-primer adapter to amplify TCRs. TCRdb reanalysed the reads using MiXCR and keeps one entry per CDR3 protein. The sample lists approximately 11,000 distinct CDR3 sequences, less than 75% occurring once. These receptor sequences come from a human donor with advanced metastatic prostate, ovarian, gallbladder or colorectal cancer (not recorded which). This table probably holds off-target reads from a library built for another chain.

The chain has TRBV19 and TRBJ2-2, with D unresolved. The CDR3 has 11 residues. V was clipped by 6 bases and J by 6 bases, with 5 bases between them. The germline V gene has CDR1 LNHDA and CDR2 SQIVND (reference sequence). The CDR3 region has the DNA TGTGCCAGTAGCATGTCCGGGGAGCTGTTTTTT. Translating it yields CASSMSGELFF.

This chain connects TRBV5-1 to TRBJ1-2; maybe TRBD1 (6 bases). CDR3 length: 16 amino acids. Germline V gives CDR1 SGHRS, CDR2 YFSETQ. V shed 4 bases and J shed 7 bases, with 23 bases lying between them. The CDR3 DNA reads as TGCGCCAGCAGCCTAGAGACAATACAGGGTTCGATTGGCTACACCTTC. Protein product: CASSLETIQGSIGYTF.

The chain couples TRBV20-1 to TRBJ2-7, with 9 bases that match TRBD2. Germline V gene lookup returns CDR1 DFQATT and CDR2 SNEGSKA (reference sequence). The CDR3 has 14 residues. After removal of 6 bases from V and 6 bases from J, the junction contained 12 bases not matched to a gene. Written as DNA, the CDR3 is TGCAGTGCGAGTAGGCGGGAGGGCCCCTCCGAGCAGTACTTC. Its protein is CSASRREGPSEQYF.

This rearrangement joins TRBV27 to TRBJ2-5; TRBD2 is a possible D gene (6 bases). The CDR3 runs 15 residues. In germline, CDR1 is MNHEY, CDR2 SMNVEV (reference sequence). V was cut by 3 bases and J by 5 bases, with 16 bases left in between. Written as DNA, the CDR3 is TGTGCCAGCAGTTTGTTGGACGGGAGTGAGGAGACCCAGTACTTC. It translates to CASSLLDGSEETQYF.

The rearrangement joins TRBV30 to TRBJ2-7; 14 bases match TRBD2. This CDR3 contains 16 residues. The germline gives CDR1 GTSNPN, CDR2 SVGIG (reference sequence). The trim removed 0 bases at V and 7 bases at J, leaving 8 bases unmatched. CDR3 sequence reads: CAWSVRLAGGPGEQYF. The CDR3 coding sequence is TGTGCCTGGAGTGTACGACTAGCGGGAGGGCCAGGTGAGCAGTACTTC.

The chain is built from TRBV19 and TRBJ1-2, with D perhaps TRBD1 (5 bases). This CDR3 spans 17 amino acids. Germline CDR1 LNHDA, CDR2 SQIVND (reference sequence). Trimming stripped 7 bases from V and 0 bases from J, with 21 bases between. This chain's CDR3 is CASTSPGLTTTNYGYTF. The CDR3 DNA is TGTGCCAGTACCTCCCCGGGACTAACAACGACTAACTATGGCTACACCTTC.

This chain uses TRBV30 with TRBJ2-1; TRBD1 aligns across 9 bases. In germline, CDR1 is GTSNPN, CDR2 SVGIG (reference sequence). There are 14 residues in the CDR3. V was clipped by 3 bases and J by 8 bases; unmatched bases: 8. CDR3 bases: TGTGCCTGGAGACCGGGACAGGGTAGGCATGAGCAGTTCTTC. Translation: CAWRPGQGRHEQFF.

This chain's CDR3 is CASSLAGTGGEKLFF. The CDR3 region has the DNA TGCGCCAGCAGCTTGGCCGGGACAGGCGGTGAAAAACTGTTTTTT. This rearrangement joins TRBV5-1 to TRBJ1-4; TRBD1 agrees at 8 bases. V gave up 0 bases and J gave up 7 bases; unmatched junction bases: 5. Germline assignment: CDR1 SGHRS and CDR2 YFSETQ. The CDR3 length is 15 residues.